The 14 T cell receptor beta chains listed next were all sequenced from one sample in a study of control samples from healthy donors and cancer patients. Profiled with immunoSEQ multiplex PCR; TCRdb holds only in-frame clones, not every one. The sample lists approximately 180,000 clones, 85% to 95% occurring once. Specimen: blood. These receptor sequences come from a woman aged 18-30 years in good health.

This chain uses TRBV10-3 with TRBJ1-1; 7 positions match TRBD1. Germline CDR1 reads ENHRY; CDR2 reads SYGVKD. CDR3 length: 16 amino acids. V dropped 6 bases and J dropped 0; count of bases not matched to a gene: 10. The CDR3 reads CAIRSSQGQMNTEAFF. CDR3 nucleotides: TGTGCCATCAGGAGCTCCCAGGGACAGATGAACACTGAAGCTTTCTTT.

The chain joins TRBV6-5 to TRBJ2-3; 7 bases are shared with TRBD1. The CDR3 length is 14 residues. Trimming removed 5 bases from V and 6 bases from J; junction bases left unmatched: 8. In germline, CDR1 is MNHEY, CDR2 SVGAGI. The CDR3 here is CASSQIQGPDTQYF. CDR3 nucleotide sequence: TGTGCCAGCAGTCAAATACAGGGGCCCGATACGCAGTATTTT.

The chain carries TRBV7-2 and TRBJ2-5; no firm D call. Germline V gene lookup returns CDR1 SGHTA and CDR2 FQGNSA. V lost 6 bases and J 2 bases, leaving 7 bases between the germline ends. CDR3 size: 12 residues. CDR3 sequence reads: CASSQRQETQYF. CDR3 nucleotide sequence: TGTGCCAGCAGTCAGAGGCAAGAGACCCAGTACTTC.

The rearrangement uses TRBV27 and TRBJ2-7, with 8 bases matching TRBD1. V shed 4 bases and J 3 bases; nucleotides not matched to a gene: 11. Germline CDR1 and CDR2: MNHEY and SMNVEV (reference sequence). The CDR3 contains 16 residues. DNA for the CDR3: TGTGCCAGCAGTTCCACCGGGACAGGTGGTTTCTACGAGCAGTACTTC. Protein product: CASSSTGTGGFYEQYF.

Remarks on this clone: This specimen includes other DNA sequences encoding the same CDR3. The genes are TRBV25-1 and TRBJ1-4; a possible D gene is TRBD1 (5 bases). The V end lost 7 bases, the J end lost 0 bases, and 6 bases lay between the germline ends. Germline values: CDR1 MGHDK, CDR2 SYGVNS. CDR3 length: 13 residues. The CDR3 DNA reads TGTGCCAGCACAGGGACAACTAATGAAAAACTGTTTTTT. Protein sequence: CASTGTTNEKLFF.

Only a few counts were recorded for this clone. Other DNA sequences in the same sample also yield this CDR3. The chain couples TRBV24-1 to TRBJ1-2, with 7 bases matching TRBD1. From germline, CDR1 is KGHDR and CDR2 SFDVKD. After removal of 0 bases from V and 7 bases from J, the junction contained 4 bases not matched to a gene. The CDR3 covers 14 residues. The CDR3 DNA is TGTGCCACCAGTGATTTGAACAGGGGAGGTGGCTACACCTTC. It yields the protein CATSDLNRGGGYTF.

This chain joins TRBV5-1 and TRBJ2-2, with 10 bases fitting TRBD2. Germline trimming cut 4 bases from V and 6 bases from J; bases unmatched to any gene: 9. CDR3 length: 16 amino acids. Germline loops: CDR1 SGHRS, CDR2 YFSETQ. The CDR3 DNA reads TGCGCCAGCAGCCCCCGGAGCGGGGGGGGCCCCGGGGAGCTGTTTTTT. This translates into CASSPRSGGGPGELFF.

The CDR3 sequence: CASSSTGRGTTEAFF. Here the CDR3 DNA reads TGTGCCAGCAGTTCTACCGGGAGGGGGACCACTGAAGCTTTCTTT. The chain links TRBV6-2 or TRBV6-3 to TRBJ1-1, with a possible D match to TRBD1 (6 bases). The germline V gene has CDR1 MNHEY and CDR2 SVGEGT. The ends were cut back, 4 bases at V and 4 bases at J, with 16 bases in the middle. This CDR3 is 15 amino acids long.

V usage is TRBV3-1 (or the pseudogene TRBV3-2) and J usage is TRBJ1-1; 11 positions match TRBD1. The CDR3 has 14 residues. The V gene end was trimmed by 1 base and the J gene end by 7 bases; junction bases not matched to a gene: 2. CDR1 is LGHDT and CDR2 is YNNKEL in the germline V gene (reference sequence). The CDR3 nucleotides are TGTGCCAGCAGCCAAGTTGGGACAGGGGGTGAAGCTTTCTTT. Its translation: CASSQVGTGGEAFF.

The chain joins TRBV6-6 to TRBJ2-7, with a tentative D call TRBD2 (6 bases). Trimming removed 5 bases from V and 3 bases from J, with 17 bases in between. The CDR3 is made up of 15 amino acids. Germline V gives CDR1 MNHNY, CDR2 SVGAGI (reference sequence). CDR3 in DNA: TGTGCCAGCAGTCTTCTAGGCGGGGCGGGCTACGAGCAGTACTTC. Amino acid sequence: CASSLLGGAGYEQYF.

V usage is TRBV19 and J usage is TRBJ1-2; D is unresolved. Germline loops: CDR1 LNHDA, CDR2 SQIVND (reference sequence). The ends were cut back, 5 bases at V and 6 bases at J, with 19 bases in the middle. CDR3 length: 15 amino acids. CDR3 loop: CASSPNLFNRNGYTF. The CDR3 DNA follows: TGTGCCAGTAGTCCTAATTTATTTAATCGGAATGGCTACACCTTC.

V is TRBV9 and J is TRBJ2-3; 14 bases align to TRBD2. This CDR3 spans 15 amino acids. With 2 bases clipped from V and 6 bases from J, the junction kept 2 bases outside the gene matches. From germline, CDR1 is SGDLS and CDR2 YYNGEE. The CDR3 DNA follows: TGTGCCAGCAGCGTGACTAGCGGGAGGGTTGATACGCAGTATTTT. Amino acids: CASSVTSGRVDTQYF.

The chain carries TRBV3-1 (or the pseudogene TRBV3-2) and TRBJ2-2; D is undetermined. The V gene's germline CDR1 is LGHDT and CDR2 YNNKEL (reference sequence). The CDR3 extends over 13 amino acids. V lost 4 bases and J lost 4, with 7 bases in between. The CDR3 loop is CASSPQITGELFF. The CDR3 nucleotides read TGTGCCAGCAGCCCACAGATCACCGGGGAGCTGTTTTTT.

This clone was seen just once. This chain connects TRBV18 to TRBJ1-1, with D possibly being TRBD1 (6 bases). The CDR3 spans 15 residues. Germline CDR1 reads KGHSH; CDR2 reads LQKENI. V shed 3 bases and J shed 4 bases, with 15 bases lying between them. This CDR3 is CASSPSQGTGTEAFF. CDR3 nucleotides: TGTGCCAGCTCACCTTCACAGGGTACGGGCACTGAAGCTTTCTTT.